The entry that follows covers one T cell receptor beta chain sequence. This clone has only a few counts. The clone's antigen remains unknown. Per-nucleotide qualities are absent, and no much larger clonotype sits a single base away. The data stem from a study of CD8+ T cells in alopecia areata (dated by TCRdb to the late 2010s). Describing the broader study: Treated patients were enrolled in an open-label pilot trial of oral tofacitinib at 5 to 10 mg twice daily for moderate-to-severe alopecia areata. TCRbeta CDR3 regions were amplified by immunoSEQ multiplex PCR with 35 Vbeta forward and 13 Jbeta reverse primers. Scalp clonality was compared across normal scalp (n=4), patchy alopecia areata scalp (n=8), and alopecia totalis/universalis scalp (n=8). Tofacitinib-treated patients had biopsies at baseline and at 4 and 24 weeks of treatment, with a later scalp biopsy in several patients. The study used high-throughput TCRbeta sequencing to examine T cell clonal expansion in alopecia areata, in both the C3H/HeJ mouse model and human patients. For the treated patients, the SALT score, which quantifies what percentage of scalp surface area is affected, served as the measure of disease severity. Tofacitinib was given for 6 to 18 months, followed by 6 months of follow-up off drug to assess delayed response and recurrence. In humans, TCRbeta sequencing was performed on scalp tissue and on sorted CD4+ and CD8+ peripheral blood T cells from healthy controls and from patients with patchy or totalis/universalis alopecia areata. RNA was extracted with the PAXgene miRNA kit for fixed scalp, the miRNeasy kit for PBMCs, and the RNeasy kit for mouse skin. General conclusions and limits of the study: Because the treated cohort was small and had just a single nonresponder, larger studies are needed to establish links between baseline CD8+ expansion and response. During tofacitinib treatment, many expanded lesional clones remained in scalp and blood, and this persistence may partly explain relapse after treatment is stopped. Higher clonality and more expanded CD8+ clones were observed in lesional scalp than in normal scalp, particularly in alopecia totalis/universalis, a finding suggestive of antigenic drive. Resident alphabeta T cells in normal human skin are also sequenced, complicating scalp TCR repertoire analysis, unlike mouse skin dominated by gammadelta T cells. Shared TCR sequences between patients were less evident than in mice, which may be partly attributable to HLA diversity in the patient population. With tofacitinib, both scalp clonality and the number of expanded CD8+ clones among the top 100 scalp clones went down significantly.

The library was built by means of the immunoSEQ multiplex PCR assay. To provide template for TCR sequencing, every sample had RNA extracted and reverse transcribed into cDNA. SuperScript III was used for first-strand cDNA synthesis, primed with a 2:1 mix of oligo-dT and random hexamers. A synthetic immune receptor repertoire was used to assess amplification bias, and residual bias was removed computationally. On the authors' methods: Raw reads were preprocessed for error removal, and CDR3 was defined according to IMGT conventions as running from the conserved cysteine to phenylalanine. Clonality was computed by normalizing Shannon entropy by log2 of the number of productive unique TCRs and subtracting the result from 1. Scalp TCRbeta sequences were cross-referenced with sorted blood CD4 and CD8 repertoires so that the CD4 or CD8 identity of scalp clones could be inferred. TCRdb took this table from immuneACCESS and kept in-frame rearrangements with V and J called. Such tables lack part of the clones; where checked against another copy, unresolved V genes explain under half of the gap, and the rest is unexplained. V and J calls and clone size follow that table, whereas D and trimming were derived from the DNA. This sample gives tens of thousands of clones in total; approximately 44% of them show up just once. About 20% of the sample lies in the top ten.

The treatment or condition label on this specimen signifies: oral pan-JAK inhibitor, 5-10 mg twice daily. Peripheral blood and lesional scalp punch biopsies were obtained from patients with alopecia areata. PBMCs were separated by density centrifugation and stained for CD3, CD4 and CD8, after which CD4+ and CD8+ T cells were sorted on a FACSAria. Deletion took 6 bases off V and 5 bases off J, with a span of 13 bases between the germline ends. The germline V gene encodes CDR1 MNHNS and CDR2 SASEGT. There are 13 amino acids in the CDR3, from cysteine to phenylalanine inclusive. Only the CDR3 region is kept as DNA, spanning 39 bases read in frame from base 1.

Sequencing used CD8+ T cells sorted from blood, obtained between weeks 36 and 40, from a patient treated with tofacitinib. The origin of this receptor is a human donor with alopecia areata. The rearranged segments are TRBV6-1 and TRBJ2-5; TRBD1 could be the D gene, as 6 bases match. The CDR3 protein is CASSASRGETQYF. At the DNA level, the sequence is TGTGCCAGCAGCGCATCTAGGGGGGAGACCCAGTACTTC.